This entry is about one T cell receptor (beta chain). It lacks a known antigen. No base quality values were provided; no much bigger clone lies one nucleotide off. To sequence the TCRbeta CDR3 region, genomic DNA was isolated from the sorted cells. The immunoSEQ Assay was used for sequencing of TCRbeta CDR3 regions. TCRdb retrieved this table from immuneACCESS and kept in-frame rearrangements only. Not all clones are present; in checked studies, unresolved V genes account for under half, and no reason is known for the remainder. Recorded for this sample are some 89,000 clones; about 81% of them occurred a single time. The ten largest clones capture around 1.5% of the sample. This sample was included in a study of OX40 agonist ivuxolimab in advanced cancers. At the level of the whole study: Ivuxolimab, which targeted the costimulatory receptor OX40 (CD134), was an agonistic, fully human IgG2 monoclonal antibody. Intravenous ivuxolimab was administered to patients every 2 weeks at six dose levels: 0.01, 0.1, 0.3, 1.5, 3 and 10 mg/kg. Of the approximately 50 dose-escalation patients, hepatocellular carcinoma was present in 19, melanoma in roughly 15, renal cell carcinoma in 9 and head and neck cancer in 9. The dose-escalation cohort was 80% to 90% male with a mean age of approximately 60 years, ranging from 23 to 79. Prior anti-PD-1, anti-PD-L1 or anti-CTLA-4 therapy was permitted, and approximately 40% of dose-escalation patients had received checkpoint inhibitors. Three dose-escalation patients achieved partial responses, one with hepatocellular carcinoma and two with cutaneous melanoma. Peripheral TCRbeta sequencing aimed to test whether ivuxolimab altered TCR sequence diversity and caused clonal T-cell expansion. The paper reports the monotherapy dose-escalation portion (N ≈ 50 patients) of the phase I ivuxolimab trial.

The paper as a whole reports these results and caveats: Low levels of normalized T-cell clonal expansion were also seen in some patients who did not respond. After ivuxolimab, more expanded clones were found on average in CD8+ T cells than in CD4+ T cells. In the 0.1-3.0 mg/kg groups, partial responders had among the lowest normalized peripheral clonal expansion, particularly in CD8+ T cells. At doses from 0.1 to 3.0 mg/kg, clonal expansion was seen in both CD4+ and CD8+ blood T cells between baseline and week 6. Which antigens the clonally expanded peripheral T cells were specific for was not determined.

CDR1 MNHEY and CDR2 SMNVEV were looked up in the germline V gene (reference sequence). V is clipped by 4 bases and J by 3 bases, and the sequence between their germline boundaries is 10 bases long. The CDR3 contains 14 residues, cysteine and phenylalanine counted. Only CDR3 DNA is held: 42 bases, read in frame from base 1. Patients with a history of autoimmune disease or receiving systemic immunosuppression were excluded from the trial. Peripheral blood for TCR sequencing was collected from all dose cohorts at baseline, on cycle 4 day 1, and on cycle 7 day 1. The samples were drawn from a first-in-human, open-label, multicenter phase I dose-escalation trial of ivuxolimab. Adults with locally advanced or metastatic melanoma, renal cell, hepatocellular, or head and neck squamous cell carcinoma were enrolled in the trial. Before TCR sequencing, CD4+ and CD8+ T cells were separately sorted from peripheral blood.

Rearrangement joined TRBV27 to TRBJ2-4; there is no confident call for the D gene. The receptor was derived from an adult with an advanced solid tumor such as melanoma, head and neck, liver or kidney cancer. Here the sequenced sample was CD4+ or CD8+ T cells sorted from blood, taken in a trial of the OX40 agonist ivuxolimab. The nucleotide sequence reads as follows: TGTGCCAGCAGTTCTCTCTTTCGCAAAAACATTCAGTACTTC. This yields the protein CASSSLFRKNIQYF.